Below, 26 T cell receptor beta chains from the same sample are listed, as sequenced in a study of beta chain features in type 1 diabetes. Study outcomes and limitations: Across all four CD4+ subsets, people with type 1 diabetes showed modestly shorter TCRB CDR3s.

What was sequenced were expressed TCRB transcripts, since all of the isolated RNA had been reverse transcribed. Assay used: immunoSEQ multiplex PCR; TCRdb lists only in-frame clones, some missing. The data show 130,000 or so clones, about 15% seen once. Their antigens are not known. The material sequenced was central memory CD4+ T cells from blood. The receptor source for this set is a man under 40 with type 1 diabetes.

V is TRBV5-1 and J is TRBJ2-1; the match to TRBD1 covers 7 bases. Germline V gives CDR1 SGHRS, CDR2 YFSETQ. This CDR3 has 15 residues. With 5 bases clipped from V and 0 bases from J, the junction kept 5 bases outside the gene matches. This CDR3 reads CASSLGTDSYNEQFF. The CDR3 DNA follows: TGCGCCAGCAGTCTCGGGACAGACTCCTACAATGAGCAGTTCTTC.

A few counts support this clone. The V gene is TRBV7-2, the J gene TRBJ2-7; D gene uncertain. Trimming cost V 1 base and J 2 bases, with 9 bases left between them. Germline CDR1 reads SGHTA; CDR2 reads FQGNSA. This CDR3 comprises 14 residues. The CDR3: CASSLGRFTYEQYF. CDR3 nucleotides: TGTGCCAGCAGCTTAGGCAGGTTCACCTACGAGCAGTACTTC.

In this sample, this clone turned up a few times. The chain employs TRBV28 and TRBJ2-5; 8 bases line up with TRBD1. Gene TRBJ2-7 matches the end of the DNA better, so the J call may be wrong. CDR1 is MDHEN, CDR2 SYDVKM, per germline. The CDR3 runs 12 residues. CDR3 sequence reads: CASGTGAYEQYF. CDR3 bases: TGTGCCAGCGGGACAGGAGCCTACGAGCAGTACTTC.

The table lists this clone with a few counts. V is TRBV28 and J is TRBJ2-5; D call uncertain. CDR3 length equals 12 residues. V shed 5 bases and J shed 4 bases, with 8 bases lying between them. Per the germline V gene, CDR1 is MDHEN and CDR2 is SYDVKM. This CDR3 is CASSQGRETQYF. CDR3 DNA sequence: TGTGCCAGCAGTCAAGGTCGAGAGACCCAGTACTTC.

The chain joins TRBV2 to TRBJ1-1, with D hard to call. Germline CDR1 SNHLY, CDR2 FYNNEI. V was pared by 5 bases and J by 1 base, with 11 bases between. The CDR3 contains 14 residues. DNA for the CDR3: TGTGCCAGCAGTCTGATTCGGGGGAACACTGAAGCTTTCTTT. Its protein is CASSLIRGNTEAFF.

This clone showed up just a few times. CDR3 coding DNA: TGTGCCAGCTCCCCCGCCGGGACAGGGGATTCACCCCTCCACTTT. Protein product: CASSPAGTGDSPLHF. The V and J genes are TRBV18 and TRBJ1-6, with 10 positions matching TRBD1. There are 15 residues in the CDR3. The V and J ends lost 6 bases and 8 bases, in that order; junction bases with no gene match: 7. From germline, CDR1 is KGHSH and CDR2 LQKENI.

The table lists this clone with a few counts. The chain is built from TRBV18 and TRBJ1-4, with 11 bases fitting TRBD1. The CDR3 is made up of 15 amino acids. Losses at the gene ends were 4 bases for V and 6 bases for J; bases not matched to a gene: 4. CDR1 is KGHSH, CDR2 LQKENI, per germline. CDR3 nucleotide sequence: TGTGCCAGCTCACATGGGACAGGGGGAGATGAAAAACTGTTTTTT. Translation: CASSHGTGGDEKLFF.

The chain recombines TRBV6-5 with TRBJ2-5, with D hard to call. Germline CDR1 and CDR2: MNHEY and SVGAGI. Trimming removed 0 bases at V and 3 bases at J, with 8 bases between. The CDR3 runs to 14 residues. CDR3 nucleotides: TGTGCCAGCAGTTACTCGGGCAGTAAAGAGACCCAGTACTTC. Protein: CASSYSGSKETQYF.

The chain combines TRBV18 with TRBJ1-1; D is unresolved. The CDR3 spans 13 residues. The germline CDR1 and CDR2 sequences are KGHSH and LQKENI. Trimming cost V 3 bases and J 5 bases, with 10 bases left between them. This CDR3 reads CASSPGRRTEAFF. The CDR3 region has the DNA TGTGCCAGCTCACCTGGGAGGAGGACTGAAGCTTTCTTT.

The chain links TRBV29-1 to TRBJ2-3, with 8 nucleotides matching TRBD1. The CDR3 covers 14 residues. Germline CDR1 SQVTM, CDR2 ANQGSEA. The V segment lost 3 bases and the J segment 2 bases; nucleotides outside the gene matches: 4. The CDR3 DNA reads TGCAGCGTTGATCCAGGGGGCAACACAGATACGCAGTATTTT. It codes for CSVDPGGNTDTQYF.

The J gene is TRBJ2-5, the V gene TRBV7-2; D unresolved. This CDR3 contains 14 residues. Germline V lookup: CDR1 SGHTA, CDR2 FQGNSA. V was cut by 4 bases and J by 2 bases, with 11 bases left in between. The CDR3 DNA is TGTGCCAGCAGCTATAATGGGGATCAAGAGACCCAGTACTTC. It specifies CASSYNGDQETQYF.

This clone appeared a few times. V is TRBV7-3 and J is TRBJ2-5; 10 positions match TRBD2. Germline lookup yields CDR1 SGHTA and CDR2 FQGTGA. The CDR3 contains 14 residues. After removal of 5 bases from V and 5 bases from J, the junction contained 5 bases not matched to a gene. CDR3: CASSMGLARETQYF. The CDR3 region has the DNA TGTGCCAGCAGCATGGGACTAGCGAGGGAGACCCAGTACTTC.

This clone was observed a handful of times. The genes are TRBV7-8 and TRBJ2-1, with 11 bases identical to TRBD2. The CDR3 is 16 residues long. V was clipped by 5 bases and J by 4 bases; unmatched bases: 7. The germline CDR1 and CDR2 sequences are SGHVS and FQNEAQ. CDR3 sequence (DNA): TGTGCCAGCAGCATCTCTAGCGGGGGGTCTTACAATGAGCAGTTCTTC. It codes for CASSISSGGSYNEQFF.

CDR3 coding DNA: TGTGCCAGCAGTGAATTGGACAGGGTTAATCAGCCCCAGCATTTT. Translation gives CASSELDRVNQPQHF. The chain carries TRBV2 and TRBJ1-5; 8 bases match TRBD1. Unmatched junction bases numbered 4, after V lost 2 bases and J lost 4 bases. CDR1 is SNHLY and CDR2 is FYNNEI in the germline V gene. The CDR3 sequence is 15 residues long. Combining the CDR3 with reference TRBV2 and TRBJ1-5 gives the whole variable domain EPEVTQTPSHQVTQMGQEVILRCVPISNHLYFYWYRQILGQKVEFLVSFYNNEISEKSEIFDDQFSVERPDGSNFTLKIRSTKLEDSAMYFCASSELDRVNQPQHFGDGTRLSIL.

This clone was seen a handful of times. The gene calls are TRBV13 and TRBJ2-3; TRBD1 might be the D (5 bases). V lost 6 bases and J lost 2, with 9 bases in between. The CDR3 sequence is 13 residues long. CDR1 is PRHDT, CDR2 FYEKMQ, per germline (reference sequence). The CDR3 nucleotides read TGTGCCAGCAGTCAAGGGGTCACAGATACGCAGTATTTT. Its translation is CASSQGVTDTQYF. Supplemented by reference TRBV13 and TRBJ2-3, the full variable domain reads AAGVIQSPRHLIKEKRETATLKCYPIPRHDTVYWYQQGPGQDPQFLISFYEKMQSDKGSIPDRFSAQQFSDYHSELNMSSLELGDSALYFCASSQGVTDTQYFGPGTRLTVL.

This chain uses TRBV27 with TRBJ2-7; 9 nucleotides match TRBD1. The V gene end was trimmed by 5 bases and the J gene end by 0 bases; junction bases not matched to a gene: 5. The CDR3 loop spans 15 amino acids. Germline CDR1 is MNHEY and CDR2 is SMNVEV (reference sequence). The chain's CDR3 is CASSPRTGVSYEQYF. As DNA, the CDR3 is TGTGCCAGCAGTCCTCGGACAGGGGTCTCCTACGAGCAGTACTTC.

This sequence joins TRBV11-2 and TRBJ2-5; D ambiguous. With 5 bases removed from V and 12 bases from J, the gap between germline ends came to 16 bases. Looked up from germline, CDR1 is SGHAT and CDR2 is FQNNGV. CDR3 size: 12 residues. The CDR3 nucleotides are TGTGCCAGCAGCCCCACAAGACCCGTTAAGTACTTC. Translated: CASSPTRPVKYF.

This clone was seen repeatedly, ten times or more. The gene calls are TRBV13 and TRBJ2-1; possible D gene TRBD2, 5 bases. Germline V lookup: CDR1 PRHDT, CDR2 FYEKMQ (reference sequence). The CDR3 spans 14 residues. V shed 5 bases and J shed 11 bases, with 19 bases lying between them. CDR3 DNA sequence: TGTGCCAGCAGCCGCAATTTCGGGATACTTCAGCAGTTCTTC. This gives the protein CASSRNFGILQQFF.

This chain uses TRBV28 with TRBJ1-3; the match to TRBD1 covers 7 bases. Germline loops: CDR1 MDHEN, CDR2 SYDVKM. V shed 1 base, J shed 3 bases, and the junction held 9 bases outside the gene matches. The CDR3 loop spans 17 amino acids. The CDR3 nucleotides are TGTGCCAGCAGTTTATCGGCGACAGGGATAATTGGAAACACCATATATTTT. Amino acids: CASSLSATGIIGNTIYF.

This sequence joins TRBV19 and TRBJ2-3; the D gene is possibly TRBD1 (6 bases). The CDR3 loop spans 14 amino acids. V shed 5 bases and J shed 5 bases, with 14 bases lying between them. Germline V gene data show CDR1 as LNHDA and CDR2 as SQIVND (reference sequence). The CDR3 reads CASSLSSQGDTQYF. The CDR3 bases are TGTGCCAGTAGTTTGAGCTCACAGGGAGATACGCAGTATTTT.

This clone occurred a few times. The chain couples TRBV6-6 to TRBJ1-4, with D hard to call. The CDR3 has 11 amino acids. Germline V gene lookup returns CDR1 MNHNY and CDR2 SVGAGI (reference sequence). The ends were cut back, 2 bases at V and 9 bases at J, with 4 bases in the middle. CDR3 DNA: TGTGCCAGCAGTTACGGTCAAAAACTGTTTTTT. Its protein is CASSYGQKLFF.

The CDR3 reads CASSLPQTGHNSPLHF. CDR3 nucleotide sequence: TGTGCCAGCAGCCTACCCCAGACAGGACATAATTCACCCCTCCACTTT. The chain carries TRBV7-2 and TRBJ1-6, with D maybe TRBD1 (6 bases). Germline lookup yields CDR1 SGHTA and CDR2 FQGNSA. Trimming pared 5 bases from V and 5 bases from J, leaving 16 bases between. CDR3 length: 16 amino acids.

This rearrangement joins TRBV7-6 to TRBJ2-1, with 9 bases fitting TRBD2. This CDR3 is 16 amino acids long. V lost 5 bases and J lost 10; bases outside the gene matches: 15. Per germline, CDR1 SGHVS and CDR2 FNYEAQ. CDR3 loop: CASSKAGSGGVREQFF. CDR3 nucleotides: TGTGCCAGCAGCAAGGCTGGTAGCGGGGGAGTCCGCGAGCAGTTCTTC.

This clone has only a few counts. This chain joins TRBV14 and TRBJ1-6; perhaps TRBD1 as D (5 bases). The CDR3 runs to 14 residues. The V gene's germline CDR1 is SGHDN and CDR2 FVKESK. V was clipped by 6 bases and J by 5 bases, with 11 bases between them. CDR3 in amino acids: CASSPEGHNSPLHF. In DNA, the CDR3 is TGTGCCAGCAGTCCAGAGGGACATAATTCACCCCTCCACTTT.

The CDR3 is CASSIQMSYNEQFF. The CDR3 region has the DNA TGTGCCAGCAGTATACAGATGTCCTACAATGAGCAGTTCTTC. The rearrangement links TRBV27 to TRBJ2-1; unclear D gene. Germline V gene data show CDR1 as MNHEY and CDR2 as SMNVEV (reference sequence). Deletions cut 5 bases from V and 1 base from J, with 9 bases between. The length of the CDR3 is 14 residues.

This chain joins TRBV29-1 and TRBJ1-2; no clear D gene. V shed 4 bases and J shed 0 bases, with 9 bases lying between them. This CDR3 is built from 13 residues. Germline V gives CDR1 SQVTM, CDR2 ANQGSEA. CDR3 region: CSVGAAANYGYTF. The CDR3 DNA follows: TGCAGCGTTGGCGCAGCGGCTAACTATGGCTACACCTTC.